This T cell receptor (beta chain) emerged from a study of human T cells and chemical hapten exposure. Study-level findings and limits: Sensitization with DPC brought no change to TCRs above 1 in 1000 in frequency.

The table lists this clonotype with many counts. The antigen is not known. In germline, CDR1 is SGHRS, CDR2 YFSETQ. V lost 4 bases and J 2 bases, leaving 17 bases between the germline ends. This CDR3 spans 16 amino acids. Time point: patch test 1, 2 weeks after DPC sensitization. Treatment: therapeutic diphenylcyclopropenone sensitization with weekly scalp DPC. TCRdb reprocessed the RACE reads via MiXCR and lists one record per CDR3 protein. Of 75,000 to 90,000 distinct CDR3 sequences in the sample, 12% were seen once. The sequence was obtained from a woman aged 60 to 75 with alopecia areata. Some clones in this sample may be carry-over from other donors' samples. The material sequenced was whole blood, taken in connection with sensitization to the hapten diphenylcyclopropenone (DPC). The chain recombines TRBV5-1 with TRBJ2-3, with D possibly TRBD2 on 6 matching bases. In DNA, the CDR3 is TGCGCCAGCAGCGCGGGAAGGACACCCCCCACAGATACGCAGTATTTT. This translates into CASSAGRTPPTDTQYF.